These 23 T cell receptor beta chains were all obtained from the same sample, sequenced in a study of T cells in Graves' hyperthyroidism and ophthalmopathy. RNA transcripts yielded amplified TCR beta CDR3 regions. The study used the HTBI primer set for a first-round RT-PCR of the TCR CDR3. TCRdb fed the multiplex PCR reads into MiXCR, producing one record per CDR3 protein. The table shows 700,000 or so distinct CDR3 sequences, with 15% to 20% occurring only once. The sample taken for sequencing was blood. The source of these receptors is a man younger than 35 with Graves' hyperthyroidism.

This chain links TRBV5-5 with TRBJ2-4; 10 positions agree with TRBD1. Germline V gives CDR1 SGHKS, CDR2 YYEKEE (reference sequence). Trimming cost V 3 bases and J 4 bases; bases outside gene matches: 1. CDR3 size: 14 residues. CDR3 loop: CASSWDRGKNIQYF. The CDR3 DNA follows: TGTGCCAGCAGCTGGGACAGGGGTAAAAACATTCAGTACTTC.

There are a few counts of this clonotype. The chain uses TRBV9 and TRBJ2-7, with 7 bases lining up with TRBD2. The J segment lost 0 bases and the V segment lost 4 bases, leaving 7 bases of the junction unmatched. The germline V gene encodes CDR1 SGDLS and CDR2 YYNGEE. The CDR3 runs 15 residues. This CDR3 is CASSQSGTSSYEQYF. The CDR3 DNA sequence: TGTGCCAGCAGCCAGAGCGGGACCTCCTCCTACGAGCAGTACTTC.

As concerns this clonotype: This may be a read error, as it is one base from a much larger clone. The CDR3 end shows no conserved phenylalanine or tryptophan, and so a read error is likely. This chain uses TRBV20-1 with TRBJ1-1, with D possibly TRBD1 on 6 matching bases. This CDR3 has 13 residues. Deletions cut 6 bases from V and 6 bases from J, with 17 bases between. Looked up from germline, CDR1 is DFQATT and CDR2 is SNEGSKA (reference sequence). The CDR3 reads CSARQERTAEAFL. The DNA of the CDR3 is TGCAGTGCCCGCCAAGAACGGACAGCTGAAGCTTTCCTT.

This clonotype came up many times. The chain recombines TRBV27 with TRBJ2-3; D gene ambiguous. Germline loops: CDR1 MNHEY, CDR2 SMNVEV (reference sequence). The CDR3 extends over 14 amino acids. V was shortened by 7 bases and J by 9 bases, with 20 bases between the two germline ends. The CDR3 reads CASTPIMGRDTQYF. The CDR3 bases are TGTGCCAGCACCCCGATAATGGGCAGAGACACGCAGTATTTT.

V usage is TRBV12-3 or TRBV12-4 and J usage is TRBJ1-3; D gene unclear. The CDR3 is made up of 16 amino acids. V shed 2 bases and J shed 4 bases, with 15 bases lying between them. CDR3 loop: CASSLSSGVTGNTIYF. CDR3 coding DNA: TGTGCCAGCAGTTTATCCTCCGGGGTAACAGGAAACACCATATATTTT.

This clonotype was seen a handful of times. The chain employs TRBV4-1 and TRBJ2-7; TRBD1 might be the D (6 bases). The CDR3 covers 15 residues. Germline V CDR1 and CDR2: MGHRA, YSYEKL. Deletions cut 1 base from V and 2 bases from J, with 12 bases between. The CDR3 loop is CASSQVTRGPYEQYF. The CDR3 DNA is TGCGCCAGCAGCCAAGTTACCAGGGGCCCCTACGAGCAGTACTTC.

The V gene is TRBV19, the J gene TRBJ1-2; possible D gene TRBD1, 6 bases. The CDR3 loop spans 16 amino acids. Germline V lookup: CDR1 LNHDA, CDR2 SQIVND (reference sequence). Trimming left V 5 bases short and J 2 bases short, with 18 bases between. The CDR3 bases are TGTGCCAGTAGTCCCCTACCCAGGGACACCAACTATGGCTACACCTTC. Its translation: CASSPLPRDTNYGYTF.

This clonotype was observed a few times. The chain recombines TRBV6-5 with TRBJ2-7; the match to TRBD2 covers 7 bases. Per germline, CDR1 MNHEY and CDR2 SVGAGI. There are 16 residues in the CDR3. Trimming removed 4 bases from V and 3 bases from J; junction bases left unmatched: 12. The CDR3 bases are TGTGCCAGCAGTTCACTCCGACTAGCCCCACACTACGAGCAGTACTTC. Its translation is CASSSLRLAPHYEQYF.

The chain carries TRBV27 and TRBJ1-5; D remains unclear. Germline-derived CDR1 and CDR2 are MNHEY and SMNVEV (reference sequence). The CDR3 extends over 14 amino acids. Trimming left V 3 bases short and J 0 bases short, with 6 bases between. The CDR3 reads CASSFKNSNQPQHF. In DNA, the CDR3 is TGTGCCAGCAGTTTTAAGAATAGCAATCAGCCCCAGCATTTT.

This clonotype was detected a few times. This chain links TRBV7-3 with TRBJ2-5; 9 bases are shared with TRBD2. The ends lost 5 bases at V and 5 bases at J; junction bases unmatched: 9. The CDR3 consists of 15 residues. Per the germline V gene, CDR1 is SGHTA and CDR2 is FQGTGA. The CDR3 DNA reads TGTGCCAGCAGCCCCGGTATAGCGGGAGCGGAGACCCAGTACTTC. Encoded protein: CASSPGIAGAETQYF.

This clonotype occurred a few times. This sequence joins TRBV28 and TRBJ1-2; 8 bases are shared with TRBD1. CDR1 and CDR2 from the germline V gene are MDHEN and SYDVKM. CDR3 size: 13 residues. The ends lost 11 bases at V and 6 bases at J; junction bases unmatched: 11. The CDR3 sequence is CASRTGNMNGYTF. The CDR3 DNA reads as TGTGCCTCAAGGACAGGGAATATGAATGGCTACACCTTC.

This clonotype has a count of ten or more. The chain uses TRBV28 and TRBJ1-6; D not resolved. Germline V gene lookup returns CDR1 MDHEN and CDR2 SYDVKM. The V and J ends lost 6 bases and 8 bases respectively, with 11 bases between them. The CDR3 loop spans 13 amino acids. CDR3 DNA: TGTGCCAGCAGATGGGGTCGGGATTCACCCCTCCACTTT. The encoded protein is CASRWGRDSPLHF.

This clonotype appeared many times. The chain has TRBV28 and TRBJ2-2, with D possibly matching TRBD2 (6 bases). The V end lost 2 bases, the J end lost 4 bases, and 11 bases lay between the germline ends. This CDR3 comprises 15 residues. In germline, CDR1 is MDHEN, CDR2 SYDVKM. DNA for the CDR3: TGTGCCAGCAGTTTAGTTGGAGGGGCCACCGGGGAGCTGTTTTTT. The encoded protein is CASSLVGGATGELFF.

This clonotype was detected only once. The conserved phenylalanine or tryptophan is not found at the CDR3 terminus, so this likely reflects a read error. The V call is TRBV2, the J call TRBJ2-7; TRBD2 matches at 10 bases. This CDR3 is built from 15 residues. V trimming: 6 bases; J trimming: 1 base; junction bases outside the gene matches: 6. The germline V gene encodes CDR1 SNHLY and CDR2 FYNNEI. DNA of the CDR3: TGTGCCAGCAGACCTGGGACTAGCGAGTCCTACGAGCAGTACTCC. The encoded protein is CASRPGTSESYEQYS.

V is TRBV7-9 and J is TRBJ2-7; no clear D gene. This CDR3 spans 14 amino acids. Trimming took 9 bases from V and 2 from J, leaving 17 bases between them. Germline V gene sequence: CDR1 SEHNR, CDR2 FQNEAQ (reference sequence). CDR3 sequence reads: CASTLTWGPYEQYF. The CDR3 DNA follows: TGTGCCAGTACCCTGACTTGGGGTCCCTACGAGCAGTACTTC. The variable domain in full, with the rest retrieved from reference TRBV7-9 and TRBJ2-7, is DTGVSQNPRHKITKRGQNVTFRCDPISEHNRLYWYRQTLGQGPEFLTYFQNEAQLEKSRLLSDRFSAERPKGSFSTLEIQRTEQGDSAMYLCASTLTWGPYEQYFGPGTRLTVT.

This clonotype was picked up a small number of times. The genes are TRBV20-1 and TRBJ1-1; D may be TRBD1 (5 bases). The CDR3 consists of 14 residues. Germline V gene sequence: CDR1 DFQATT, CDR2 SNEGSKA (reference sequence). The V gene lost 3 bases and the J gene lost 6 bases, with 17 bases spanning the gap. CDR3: CSARRTGAGPEAFF. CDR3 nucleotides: TGCAGTGCTAGGAGAACCGGGGCAGGACCTGAAGCTTTCTTT.

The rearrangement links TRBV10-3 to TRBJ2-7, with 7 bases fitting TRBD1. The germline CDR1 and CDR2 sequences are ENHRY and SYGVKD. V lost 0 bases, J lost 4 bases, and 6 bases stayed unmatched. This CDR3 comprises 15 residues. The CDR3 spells CAISESQGEGYEQYF. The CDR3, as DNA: TGTGCCATCAGTGAGTCCCAGGGGGAAGGATACGAGCAGTACTTC.

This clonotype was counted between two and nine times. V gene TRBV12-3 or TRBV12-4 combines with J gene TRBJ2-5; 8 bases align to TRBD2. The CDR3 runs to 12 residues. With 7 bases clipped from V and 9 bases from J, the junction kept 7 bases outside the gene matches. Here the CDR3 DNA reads TGTGCCAGCACCCCCGACGGGAGGGCCCAGTACTTC. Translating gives CASTPDGRAQYF.

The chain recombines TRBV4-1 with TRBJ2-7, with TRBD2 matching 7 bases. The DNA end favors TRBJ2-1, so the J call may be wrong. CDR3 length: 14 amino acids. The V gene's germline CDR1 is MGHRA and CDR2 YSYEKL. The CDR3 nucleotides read TGCGCCAGCAGCGAGACGGGGGGATCCTACGAGCAGTTCTTC. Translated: CASSETGGSYEQFF.

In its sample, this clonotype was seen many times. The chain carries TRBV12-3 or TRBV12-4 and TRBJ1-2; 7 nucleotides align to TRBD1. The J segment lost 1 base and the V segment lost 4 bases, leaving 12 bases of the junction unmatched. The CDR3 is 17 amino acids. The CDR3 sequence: CASSWRTGAIINYGYTF. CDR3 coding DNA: TGTGCCAGCAGTTGGAGGACAGGCGCCATTATTAACTATGGCTACACCTTC.

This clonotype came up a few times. The CDR3 sequence is CSVESIDRAAQYF. The CDR3 nucleotides are TGCAGCGTTGAGAGCATTGATCGGGCTGCGCAGTATTTT. This chain links TRBV29-1 with TRBJ2-3; D unresolved. The V and J ends lost 3 bases and 10 bases respectively, with 17 bases between them. The V gene's germline CDR1 is SQVTM and CDR2 ANQGSEA. The CDR3 has 13 residues.

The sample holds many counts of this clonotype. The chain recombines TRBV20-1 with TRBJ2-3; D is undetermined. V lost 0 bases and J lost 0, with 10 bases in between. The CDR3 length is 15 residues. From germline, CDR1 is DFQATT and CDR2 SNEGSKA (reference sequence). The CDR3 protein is CSARDRAGSTDTQYF. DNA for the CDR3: TGCAGTGCTAGAGATCGGGCAGGTAGCACAGATACGCAGTATTTT.

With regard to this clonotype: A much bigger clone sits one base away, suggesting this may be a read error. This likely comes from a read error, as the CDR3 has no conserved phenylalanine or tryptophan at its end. The CDR3 nucleotides read TGTGCCAGCAGTTTTGGGCAGGGGGCACACGAGCAGTACTTG. It codes for CASSFGQGAHEQYL. The rearrangement uses TRBV27 and TRBJ2-7; 8 positions match TRBD1. This CDR3 has 14 residues. CDR1 is MNHEY and CDR2 is SMNVEV in the germline V gene (reference sequence). The V segment lost 3 bases and the J segment 5 bases; nucleotides outside the gene matches: 6.